One and the same sample provided the 20 T cell receptor beta chains below, sequenced in a study of T cell changes during pregnancy in multiple sclerosis. Assay used: immunoSEQ multiplex PCR; TCRdb lists only in-frame clones, some missing. The table lists about 40,000 clones, nearly 90% of them singletons. Sequenced here: CD4+ T cells from peripheral blood mononuclear cells, sampled after pregnancy. These receptors were taken from a female donor with multiple sclerosis, enrolled in a pregnancy study.

The rearrangement joins TRBV7-2 to TRBJ2-7, with 10 bases identical to TRBD1. Germline values: CDR1 SGHTA, CDR2 FQGNSA. CDR3 length: 16 residues. J was trimmed by 3 bases and V by 5 bases; bases with no gene match: 10. The CDR3: CASSPAWDRGRYEQYF. As DNA, the CDR3 is TGTGCCAGCAGCCCCGCCTGGGACAGGGGACGCTACGAGCAGTACTTC.

The rearrangement joins TRBV30 to TRBJ1-5; 7 bases are a match to TRBD1. CDR3 length: 15 residues. The J segment lost 0 bases and the V segment lost 1 base, leaving 3 bases of the junction unmatched. Germline assignment: CDR1 GTSNPN and CDR2 SVGIG (reference sequence). The CDR3 DNA follows: TGTGCCTGGAGTGCCAGGGGGACTAGCAATCAGCCCCAGCATTTT. Its translation: CAWSARGTSNQPQHF.

The V and J genes are TRBV21-1 and TRBJ2-7; the DNA was not used to check the table's D call, TRBD2. TRBV21-1 is annotated as a pseudogene. This CDR3 comprises 18 residues. The chain's CDR3 is CASSGTGTHRQSVLEQYF. The CDR3, as DNA: TGTGCCAGCAGTGGGACCGGGACTCACAGGCAGTCGGTACTCGAGCAGTACTTC.

The table lists this clone with many counts. CDR3 nucleotide sequence: TGTGCCAGCAGCTCTCTAGAAGGTGTCAGTTCACCCCTCCACTTT. This translates into CASSSLEGVSSPLHF. The chain joins TRBV7-9 to TRBJ1-6; D unresolved. The germline V gene has CDR1 SEHNR and CDR2 FQNEAQ (reference sequence). V was trimmed by 4 bases and J by 9 bases, leaving 16 bases between them. The CDR3 runs to 15 residues. Using reference TRBV7-9 and TRBJ1-6 for the parts outside the CDR3, the full variable domain is DTGVSQNPRHKITKRGQNVTFRCDPISEHNRLYWYRQTLGQGPEFLTYFQNEAQLEKSRLLSDRFSAERPKGSFSTLEIQRTEQGDSAMYLCASSSLEGVSSPLHFGNGTRLTVT.

The chain joins TRBV9 to TRBJ2-3; TRBD2 aligns across 9 bases. The germline V gene encodes CDR1 SGDLS and CDR2 YYNGEE. V shed 2 bases and J 3 bases; nucleotides not matched to a gene: 7. This CDR3 contains 16 residues. CDR3 in amino acids: CASSVTAGGWTDTQYF. The CDR3 DNA is TGTGCCAGCAGCGTGACAGCGGGGGGATGGACAGATACGCAGTATTTT.

The genes are TRBV4-2 and TRBJ1-2; D call uncertain. This CDR3 has 15 amino acids. Trimming cost V 0 bases and J 2 bases, with 10 bases left between them. Germline lookup yields CDR1 LGHNA and CDR2 YNFKEQ. The CDR3 DNA reads TGTGCCAGCAGCCAAGATCAGTTACTAAACTATGGCTACACCTTC. Translating it yields CASSQDQLLNYGYTF.

The chain couples TRBV6-1 to TRBJ1-5; tentative D call: TRBD1 (5 bases). The germline V gene encodes CDR1 MNHNS and CDR2 SASEGT. The V end was cut by 1 base, the J end by 2 bases, with 12 bases between. The CDR3 length is 16 residues. CDR3 in amino acids: CASSEGGPEGNQPQHF. In DNA, the CDR3 is TGTGCCAGCAGTGAAGGGGGCCCAGAGGGCAATCAGCCCCAGCATTTT.

This rearrangement joins TRBV5-1 to TRBJ2-6, with D perhaps TRBD1 (5 bases). This CDR3 has 16 residues. Between the trimmed V and J ends, which lost 0 bases and 4 bases, there was a span of 11 bases. Germline V gene data show CDR1 as SGHRS and CDR2 as YFSETQ. CDR3 sequence reads: CASSLEGPRGANVLTF. CDR3 in DNA: TGCGCCAGCAGCTTGGAGGGGCCGAGGGGGGCCAACGTCCTGACTTTC.

This chain uses TRBV5-5 with TRBJ1-2; the D gene is possibly TRBD1 (5 bases). V shed 1 base and J shed 4 bases, with 11 bases lying between them. The CDR3 extends over 14 amino acids. Germline V lookup: CDR1 SGHKS, CDR2 YYEKEE (reference sequence). The CDR3 sequence: CASSLMGGVYGYTF. CDR3 sequence (DNA): TGTGCCAGCAGCTTGATGGGGGGTGTCTATGGCTACACCTTC.

The CDR3 DNA is TGCAGCGCGGACCTGACAGGCGTCTATGGCTACACCTTC. Amino acid sequence: CSADLTGVYGYTF. The genes are TRBV29-1 and TRBJ1-2; a weak D match, TRBD1 (6 bases). V lost 7 bases, J lost 4 bases, and 16 bases lay in between. Germline CDR1 and CDR2: SQVTM and ANQGSEA. The CDR3 sequence is 13 residues long.

This clone was recorded once. The gene calls are TRBV28 and TRBJ2-3; 8 nucleotides align to TRBD2. Germline CDR1 is MDHEN and CDR2 is SYDVKM. V shed 5 bases, J shed 7 bases, and the junction held 14 bases outside the gene matches. The CDR3 has 16 residues. The CDR3 coding sequence is TGTGCCAGCAGTCATTCCGGGACTAGGGGGTATAATACGCAGTATTTT. Protein: CASSHSGTRGYNTQYF.

This clone has only one observation. The CDR3 here is CASSQDTPTSGDTDTQYF. The DNA for the CDR3 is TGCGCCAGCAGCCAAGATACCCCAACGTCGGGGGACACAGATACGCAGTATTTT. V and J are TRBV4-3 and TRBJ2-3; a weak D match, TRBD2 (6 bases). Germline V gene data show CDR1 as LGHNA and CDR2 as YSLEER. This CDR3 has 18 amino acids. V was cut by 0 bases and J by 2 bases, with 18 bases left in between.

This clone has only one observation. This rearrangement joins TRBV28 to TRBJ1-1; TRBD1 is a possible D gene (6 bases). Germline values: CDR1 MDHEN, CDR2 SYDVKM. CDR3 size: 11 residues. The V end lost 10 bases, the J end lost 6 bases, and 12 bases lay between the germline ends. The CDR3 spells CATQTGPEAFF. In DNA form, the CDR3 reads TGTGCCACCCAAACAGGGCCTGAAGCTTTCTTT.

The chain couples TRBV7-2 to TRBJ2-5; 7 bases fit TRBD1. Trimming took 5 bases from V and 4 from J; bases not matched to a gene: 7. The CDR3 sequence is 14 residues long. Germline CDR1 SGHTA, CDR2 FQGNSA. CDR3 sequence: CASSRGQVGETQYF. In DNA, the CDR3 is TGTGCCAGCAGCCGTGGACAGGTGGGAGAGACCCAGTACTTC.

V usage is TRBV9 and J usage is TRBJ1-4; TRBD1 aligns across 8 bases. CDR3 length equals 13 residues. Per the germline V gene, CDR1 is SGDLS and CDR2 is YYNGEE. Germline trimming cut 7 bases from V and 8 bases from J; bases unmatched to any gene: 7. This chain's CDR3 is CASGQGAGEKLFF. The CDR3, as DNA: TGTGCCAGCGGGCAGGGGGCAGGGGAAAAACTGTTTTTT.

J is TRBJ2-2 and V is TRBV4-1; 15 bases match TRBD2. The CDR3 runs to 18 residues. The germline V gene has CDR1 MGHRA and CDR2 YSYEKL. V lost 3 bases, J lost 4 bases, and 6 bases stayed unmatched. The CDR3 nucleotides read TGCGCCAGCAGCCAGGCCCGGACTAGCGGGGGGGCCACCGGGGAGCTGTTTTTT. This sequence encodes CASSQARTSGGATGELFF.

This clone was found a few times. This rearrangement joins TRBV29-1 to TRBJ1-1; TRBD1 matches 7 bases. Per the germline V gene, CDR1 is SQVTM and CDR2 is ANQGSEA. The CDR3 contains 15 residues. V was clipped by 7 bases and J by 0 bases; unmatched bases: 11. The CDR3 coding sequence is TGCAGCGCCGGAGGGGGCTGGGGTATGAACACTGAAGCTTTCTTT. The encoded protein is CSAGGGWGMNTEAFF.

The rearrangement links TRBV6-1 to TRBJ1-1; possible D gene TRBD1, 5 bases. The CDR3 is 12 residues long. Germline CDR1 reads MNHNS; CDR2 reads SASEGT. The V and J ends lost 6 bases and 3 bases respectively, with 8 bases between them. The CDR3 loop is CASRRGDTEAFF. CDR3 nucleotide sequence: TGTGCCAGCAGACGGGGGGACACTGAAGCTTTCTTT.

The genes are TRBV10-3 and TRBJ1-1, with D possibly being TRBD1 (6 bases). Germline V gene lookup returns CDR1 ENHRY and CDR2 SYGVKD. The CDR3 is made up of 13 amino acids. V was cut by 6 bases and J by 4 bases, with 12 bases left in between. The CDR3 sequence is CAIRQDRSTEAFF. The CDR3 DNA reads TGTGCCATCAGGCAAGACAGGTCCACTGAAGCTTTCTTT.

The genes are TRBV28 and TRBJ2-7; 9 positions match TRBD1. This CDR3 is 15 amino acids long. The V gene end was trimmed by 1 base and the J gene end by 5 bases; junction bases not matched to a gene: 6. Germline CDR1 and CDR2: MDHEN and SYDVKM. CDR3 protein: CASSLYGTGRNEQYF. DNA for the CDR3: TGTGCCAGCAGTTTATACGGGACAGGGAGGAACGAGCAGTACTTC. Drawing the rest from reference TRBV28 and TRBJ2-7, the complete variable domain is DVKVTQSSRYLVKRTGEKVFLECVQDMDHENMFWYRQDPGLGLRLIYFSYDVKMKEKGDIPEGYSVSREKKERFSLILESASTNQTSMYLCASSLYGTGRNEQYFGPGTRLTVT.